This entry features one T cell receptor (beta chain) sequence. The V and J ends lost 3 bases and 4 bases respectively, with 9 bases between them. This CDR3 is built from 13 residues. The germline V gene has CDR1 ENHRY and CDR2 SYGVKD. This record belongs to a study of cytomegalovirus exposure and HLA in healthy donors. A multiplex PCR was run with 60 Vbeta primers and 13 Jbeta primers. Libraries were prepared by immunoSEQ multiplex PCR; TCRdb keeps only in-frame clonotypes and omits some of them. The sample contains 150,000 or so clones, about 85% of which appear only once. The clonotype was recovered from a woman aged 50 to 60 in good health and CMV-seropositive. Material for sequencing was PBMCs. V usage is TRBV10-3 and J usage is TRBJ1-2; possible D gene TRBD1, 5 bases. The CDR3 nucleotides read TGTGCCATCAGTGAAGGGGCGGTCTATGGCTACACCTTC. Translated, it gives CAISEGAVYGYTF.